The 32 T cell receptor beta chains presented below share a single source sample, sequenced in a study of cytomegalovirus exposure and HLA in healthy donors. Profiling relied on immunoSEQ multiplex PCR, and the TCRdb table lists in-frame clones only, not all of them. The table has approximately 150,000 clones, roughly 89% seen once. Specimen: PBMCs. These receptor sequences come from a woman aged 18-35 years in good health and CMV-seropositive.

This chain uses TRBV19 with TRBJ2-3; D is unclear. This CDR3 is built from 13 residues. V lost 7 bases and J lost 4, with 12 bases in between. CDR1 is LNHDA and CDR2 is SQIVND in the germline V gene (reference sequence). The CDR3 reads CASKGLVADTQYF. CDR3 nucleotide sequence: TGTGCCAGTAAAGGTCTAGTGGCAGATACGCAGTATTTT.

The V call is TRBV5-1, the J call TRBJ2-3, with unresolved D. In germline, CDR1 is SGHRS, CDR2 YFSETQ. Trimming removed 5 bases at V and 0 bases at J, with 4 bases between. The length of the CDR3 is 12 residues. This CDR3 is CASSRSTDTQYF. The CDR3 DNA reads as TGCGCCAGCAGTAGAAGCACAGATACGCAGTATTTT. The full variable domain, completed using reference TRBV5-1 and TRBJ2-3, is KAGVTQTPRYLIKTRGQQVTLSCSPISGHRSVSWYQQTPGQGLQFLFEYFSETQRNKGNFPGRFSGRQFSNSRSEMNVSTLELGDSALYLCASSRSTDTQYFGPGTRLTVL.

The CDR3 DNA reads TGTGCCAGCAGCTTAACACTAAGCCTAGCGGGAGGAGTGGTTGAGCAGTTCTTC. It specifies CASSLTLSLAGGVVEQFF. The gene calls are TRBV7-6 and TRBJ2-1, with 11 bases aligning to TRBD2. V shed 2 bases and J 9 bases; nucleotides not matched to a gene: 15. Germline V gene sequence: CDR1 SGHVS, CDR2 FNYEAQ. The CDR3 runs to 18 residues.

This chain uses TRBV5-4 with TRBJ1-2; no clear D gene. CDR3 length equals 17 residues. The V end lost 4 bases, the J end lost 0 bases, and 19 bases lay between the germline ends. Germline V gene lookup returns CDR1 SGHNT and CDR2 YYREEE (reference sequence). The CDR3 region has the DNA TGTGCCAGCAGCCCCGGGGAGGGATGGGAAGCTAACTATGGCTACACCTTC. This gives the protein CASSPGEGWEANYGYTF. The full variable domain, its missing parts supplied by reference TRBV5-4 and TRBJ1-2, is ETGVTQSPTHLIKTRGQQVTLRCSSQSGHNTVSWYQQALGQGPQFIFQYYREEENGRGNFPPRFSGLQFPNYSSELNVNALELDDSALYLCASSPGEGWEANYGYTFGSGTRLTVV.

This clone came up once. V usage is TRBV19 and J usage is TRBJ1-1, with D unresolved. The V and J ends lost 3 bases and 10 bases respectively, with 12 bases between them. The germline gives CDR1 LNHDA, CDR2 SQIVND (reference sequence). The CDR3 runs 12 residues. The CDR3 sequence: CASSITERLAFF. CDR3 DNA sequence: TGTGCCAGTAGTATCACCGAACGGTTAGCTTTCTTT.

In this sample, this clone turned up once. The J gene is TRBJ2-3, the V gene TRBV6-5; 9 bases are a match to TRBD2. V lost 6 bases to trimming and J lost 9 bases; unmatched junction nucleotides: 7. CDR3 length: 13 residues. Germline V gene data show CDR1 as MNHEY and CDR2 as SVGAGI. CDR3 nucleotide sequence: TGTGCCAGCAGGGACCTAGCGGGACAGACGCAGTATTTT. This gives the protein CASRDLAGQTQYF.

The genes are TRBV10-2 and TRBJ1-3; tentatively, D is TRBD1 (6 bases). CDR1 and CDR2 (germline): WSHSY, SAAADI. Trimming left V 6 bases short and J 0 bases short, with 6 bases between. The CDR3 extends over 13 amino acids. The CDR3 coding sequence is TGCGCCAGCAGGACAGGCTCTGGAAACACCATATATTTT. Its protein product is CASRTGSGNTIYF.

The chain uses TRBV10-3 and TRBJ2-2, with 11 bases matching TRBD2. The CDR3 contains 17 residues. Trimming cost V 6 bases and J 6 bases; bases outside gene matches: 12. From germline, CDR1 is ENHRY and CDR2 SYGVKD. CDR3 in DNA: TGTGCCATCAGCGATCCTAAGACTAGCGGGAATCCCGGGGAGCTGTTTTTT. Its translation: CAISDPKTSGNPGELFF.

The CDR3 is CASSFEREGADTQYF. CDR3 bases: TGTGCCAGCAGTTTTGAGCGGGAGGGGGCGGATACGCAGTATTTT. The rearrangement uses TRBV27 and TRBJ2-3; 10 nucleotides line up with TRBD2. This CDR3 contains 15 residues. Per germline, CDR1 MNHEY and CDR2 SMNVEV (reference sequence). The J segment lost 6 bases and the V segment lost 3 bases, leaving 6 bases of the junction unmatched.

V gene TRBV10-3 combines with J gene TRBJ1-2, with 7 bases fitting TRBD1. Germline assignment: CDR1 ENHRY and CDR2 SYGVKD. Trimming at V came to 0 bases and at J to 3 bases, leaving 10 bases not matched to a gene. There are 17 residues in the CDR3. The CDR3: CAISESQEATGYYGYTF. The CDR3 nucleotides are TGTGCCATCAGTGAGTCACAAGAAGCGACAGGGTACTATGGCTACACCTTC.

V gene TRBV6-5 combines with J gene TRBJ1-2, with 9 bases lining up with TRBD1. The CDR3 is 11 amino acids. Germline loops: CDR1 MNHEY, CDR2 SVGAGI. After removal of 6 bases from V and 10 bases from J, the junction contained 3 bases not matched to a gene. The DNA of the CDR3 is TGTGCCAGCAGGGGGGACAGGGTCTACACCTTC. Residues: CASRGDRVYTF.

The chain links TRBV19 to TRBJ1-5; tentatively, D is TRBD1 (6 bases). There are 15 residues in the CDR3. The ends were cut back, 6 bases at V and 1 base at J, with 13 bases in the middle. From germline, CDR1 is LNHDA and CDR2 SQIVND (reference sequence). In nucleotides, the CDR3 is TGTGCCAGTAGGGAAACAGGGAAAAGCAATCAGCCCCAGCATTTT. Amino acids: CASRETGKSNQPQHF.

The CDR3 reads CAVSPHRGGETQYF. The CDR3 DNA sequence: TGTGCCGTATCCCCTCACAGGGGCGGAGAGACCCAGTACTTC. The rearrangement links TRBV10-3 to TRBJ2-5; 7 bases are a match to TRBD1. Germline V gives CDR1 ENHRY, CDR2 SYGVKD. This CDR3 contains 14 residues. The V segment lost 11 bases and the J segment 4 bases; nucleotides outside the gene matches: 13.

The V and J genes are TRBV5-3 and TRBJ2-7; 14 nucleotides align to TRBD2. TRBV5-3 is recorded as an ORF, its role being uncertain. The CDR3 consists of 16 residues. Losses at the gene ends were 4 bases for V and 7 bases for J; bases not matched to a gene: 10. The CDR3 loop is CARSLGTSGSLGEQYF. In DNA form, the CDR3 reads TGTGCCAGAAGCCTGGGGACTAGCGGGAGTCTTGGGGAGCAGTACTTC.

The gene calls are TRBV2 and TRBJ1-1, with 8 positions matching TRBD1. Germline assignment: CDR1 SNHLY and CDR2 FYNNEI. V was clipped by 6 bases and J by 4 bases; unmatched bases: 7. This CDR3 is built from 14 residues. This CDR3 reads CASRIQGEVTEAFF. DNA for the CDR3: TGTGCCAGCAGGATACAGGGGGAAGTCACTGAAGCTTTCTTT.

This chain uses TRBV11-1 with TRBJ1-2; 7 bases match TRBD1. Germline trimming cut 3 bases from V and 4 bases from J; bases unmatched to any gene: 2. Germline V gene lookup returns CDR1 SGHAT and CDR2 FQDESV (reference sequence). CDR3 length: 13 amino acids. The CDR3 here is CASSFSGGYGYTF. CDR3 in DNA: TGTGCCAGCAGCTTTTCAGGGGGCTATGGCTACACCTTC. The full variable domain, completed using reference TRBV11-1 and TRBJ1-2, is EAEVAQSPRYKITEKSQAVAFWCDPISGHATLYWYRQILGQGPELLVQFQDESVVDDSQLPKDRFSAERLKGVDSTLKIQPAELGDSAMYLCASSFSGGYGYTFGSGTRLTVV.

The table lists this clone with a few counts. The V and J genes are TRBV2 and TRBJ1-2, with D maybe TRBD1 (6 bases). The CDR3 sequence is 15 residues long. Germline CDR1 reads SNHLY; CDR2 reads FYNNEI. V was clipped by 4 bases and J by 1 base, with 13 bases between them. The CDR3 loop reads CASSGDRSGNYGYTF. In DNA form, the CDR3 reads TGTGCCAGCAGTGGTGACAGGTCCGGTAACTATGGCTACACCTTC.

This chain joins TRBV14 and TRBJ2-1, with D maybe TRBD2 (5 bases). The CDR3 is 15 residues long. The V and J ends lost 2 bases and 1 base respectively, with 9 bases between them. Germline-derived CDR1 and CDR2 are SGHDN and FVKESK. The chain's CDR3 is CASSQRTSSYNEQFF. The DNA for the CDR3 is TGTGCCAGCAGCCAAAGGACTTCATCCTACAATGAGCAGTTCTTC.

The chain uses TRBV9 and TRBJ2-6, with D unclear. The V gene's germline CDR1 is SGDLS and CDR2 YYNGEE. The CDR3 extends over 16 amino acids. V lost 0 bases and J lost 0, with 7 bases in between. CDR3 DNA: TGTGCCAGCAGCGTAGAGCCGCCCTCTGGGGCCAACGTCCTGACTTTC. Protein product: CASSVEPPSGANVLTF.

The chain recombines TRBV28 with TRBJ2-7; D gene ambiguous. V was trimmed by 7 bases and J by 0 bases, leaving 7 bases between them. CDR3 size: 12 residues. In germline, CDR1 is MDHEN, CDR2 SYDVKM. The CDR3, as DNA: TGTGCCAGCACTGCCAGCTCCTACGAGCAGTACTTC. It is translated as CASTASSYEQYF.

The V call is TRBV11-3, the J call TRBJ1-1, with 12 bases identical to TRBD1. Germline lookup yields CDR1 SGHNT and CDR2 YENEEA. The CDR3 is 14 amino acids. V lost 8 bases and J lost 5; bases outside the gene matches: 6. CDR3 in amino acids: CASEGTGGRTEAFF. In DNA, the CDR3 is TGTGCCAGCGAGGGGACAGGGGGCCGAACTGAAGCTTTCTTT.

The chain joins TRBV6-5 to TRBJ2-1, with TRBD2 matching 7 bases. The CDR3 spans 14 residues. V trimming: 5 bases; J trimming: 5 bases; junction bases outside the gene matches: 6. Germline CDR1 is MNHEY and CDR2 is SVGAGI. CDR3 sequence (DNA): TGTGCCAGCAGTCCAAGCGGGACCAACAATGAGCAGTTCTTC. Protein sequence: CASSPSGTNNEQFF.

The chain has TRBV6-5 and TRBJ2-7; 7 bases map to TRBD1. Looked up from germline, CDR1 is MNHEY and CDR2 is SVGAGI. V was clipped by 4 bases and J by 0 bases; unmatched bases: 3. CDR3 length: 14 amino acids. The chain's CDR3 is CASSSSGGSYEQYF. The CDR3 DNA reads TGTGCCAGCAGTTCCTCAGGGGGCTCCTACGAGCAGTACTTC.

This chain links TRBV7-3 with TRBJ2-3, with TRBD2 as a possible D gene (6 bases). With 0 bases removed from V and 3 bases from J, the gap between germline ends came to 7 bases. The CDR3 length is 14 residues. CDR1 is SGHTA and CDR2 is FQGTGA in the germline V gene. The chain's CDR3 is CASSLTGGTDTQYF. The CDR3 DNA reads as TGTGCCAGCAGCTTAACGGGAGGTACAGATACGCAGTATTTT.

J is TRBJ2-7 and V is TRBV25-1; TRBD2 matches 11 bases. Per the germline V gene, CDR1 is MGHDK and CDR2 is SYGVNS. V trimming: 7 bases; J trimming: 1 base; junction bases outside the gene matches: 3. The CDR3 loop spans 14 amino acids. DNA for the CDR3: TGTGCCAGCACAACTAGCGGGAGTTCCTACGAGCAGTACTTC. It specifies CASTTSGSSYEQYF.

As DNA, the CDR3 is TGTGCCAGCAGCCGACAGGGGGCGCGGGAGACCCAGTACTTC. Translation gives CASSRQGARETQYF. V and J are TRBV25-1 and TRBJ2-5; 10 nucleotides align to TRBD1. The V gene end was trimmed by 6 bases and the J gene end by 5 bases; junction bases not matched to a gene: 6. The CDR3 covers 14 residues. The germline gives CDR1 MGHDK, CDR2 SYGVNS. Looking up the rest from reference TRBV25-1 and TRBJ2-5 gives the full variable domain: EADIYQTPRYLVIGTGKKITLECSQTMGHDKMYWYQQDPGMELHLIHYSYGVNSTEKGDLSSESTVSRIRTEHFPLTLESARPSHTSQYLCASSRQGARETQYFGPGTRLLVL.

The J gene is TRBJ2-2, the V gene TRBV27; tentative D call: TRBD2 (6 bases). The CDR3 spans 16 residues. The V gene lost 8 bases and the J gene lost 0 bases, with 16 bases spanning the gap. Per germline, CDR1 MNHEY and CDR2 SMNVEV (reference sequence). As DNA, the CDR3 is TGTGCCAGCTCATTGGAGGGTTACGCGAACACCGGGGAGCTGTTTTTT. It specifies CASSLEGYANTGELFF.

The chain recombines TRBV28 with TRBJ2-7; D might be TRBD2 (6 bases). The CDR3 sequence is 12 residues long. Per germline, CDR1 MDHEN and CDR2 SYDVKM. The ends were cut back, 6 bases at V and 3 bases at J, with 9 bases in the middle. In DNA form, the CDR3 reads TGTGCCAGCAGCACGGGAGACTACGAGCAGTACTTC. Amino acid sequence: CASSTGDYEQYF.

The chain joins TRBV2 to TRBJ2-2, with a tentative D call TRBD2 (5 bases). The V gene's germline CDR1 is SNHLY and CDR2 FYNNEI. The CDR3 runs 11 residues. V was shortened by 6 bases and J by 6 bases, with 5 bases between the two germline ends. CDR3 nucleotide sequence: TGTGCCAGCAGGAGGGCCGGGGAGCTGTTTTTT. It is translated as CASRRAGELFF. Using reference TRBV2 and TRBJ2-2 for the parts outside the CDR3, the full variable domain is EPEVTQTPSHQVTQMGQEVILRCVPISNHLYFYWYRQILGQKVEFLVSFYNNEISEKSEIFDDQFSVERPDGSNFTLKIRSTKLEDSAMYFCASRRAGELFFGEGSRLTVL.

The chain combines TRBV5-8 with TRBJ2-2, with 10 bases aligning to TRBD2. The CDR3 extends over 17 amino acids. Germline V gene data show CDR1 as SGHTS and CDR2 as YDEGEE. V trimming: 7 bases; J trimming: 4 bases; junction bases outside the gene matches: 13. In nucleotides, the CDR3 is TGTGCCAGCGCCCGCCTAGCGGGAGCTGTGGTCACCGGGGAGCTGTTTTTT. Its protein is CASARLAGAVVTGELFF.

The chain has TRBV27 and TRBJ2-3; TRBD1 is a possible D gene (5 bases). The CDR3 has 17 amino acids. Germline CDR1 MNHEY, CDR2 SMNVEV (reference sequence). Trimming stripped 3 bases from V and 0 bases from J, with 16 bases between. The CDR3 reads CASSFMGLAASTDTQYF. In DNA form, the CDR3 reads TGTGCCAGCAGTTTTATGGGGCTGGCCGCTAGCACAGATACGCAGTATTTT.

The rearrangement links TRBV11-3 to TRBJ2-7; possibly TRBD2 for D (5 bases). This CDR3 is built from 12 residues. Germline V gives CDR1 SGHNT, CDR2 YENEEA. Between the trimmed V and J ends, which lost 5 bases and 3 bases, there was a span of 8 bases. CDR3 amino acids: CASSGSGYEQYF. The CDR3 region has the DNA TGTGCCAGCAGCGGGAGCGGCTACGAGCAGTACTTC.